The following is a T cell receptor beta chain sequence with its context. These data belong to a study of blood T cell repertoires in COVID-19. During active infection, Seattle patients enrolled and were then monitored through disease. The assay was immunoSEQ multiplex PCR, and TCRdb's table has in-frame clones only and misses some. The sample lists around 370,000 clones; around nine tenths were seen once. V shed 11 bases and J 1 base; nucleotides not matched to a gene: 11. This CDR3 is built from 15 residues. Germline-derived CDR1 and CDR2 are KGHDR and SFDVKD. This receptor was obtained from a woman in her 70s with COVID-19, enrolled during active disease. V usage is TRBV24-1 and J usage is TRBJ2-3, with 7 nucleotides matching TRBD1. The sequenced material came from peripheral blood. DNA for the CDR3: TGTGCCATAGGGAAGGGGGCGCGAGGCACAGATACGCAGTATTTT. It specifies CAIGKGARGTDTQYF.